This record looks at one T cell receptor beta chain sequence and its context. This record comes from a study of blood T cell repertoires in COVID-19. Source study methods: Reference gene primer amplification gave nucleated cell count estimates. Produced via immunoSEQ multiplex PCR; TCRdb's table is partial and in-frame only. The V and J calls and the clone size are those of that table, but D and trimming were determined from the DNA. The profile shows fewer than 200,000 clones, approximately 87% of them singletons. The V gene lost 6 bases and the J gene lost 7 bases, with 15 bases spanning the gap. Germline lookup yields CDR1 MDHEN and CDR2 SYDVKM. The length of the CDR3 is 14 residues. Cohort placement rested on clinical history that participants reported themselves.

The receptor was isolated from a woman in her 50s who had recovered from COVID-19. The V call is TRBV28, the J call TRBJ1-4, with D tentatively TRBD1 (6 bases). Sequencing was done on a sample of PBMCs or T cells enriched from blood (not recorded which). The CDR3 nucleotides are TGTGCCAGCAGGAGGGACACGGGTAGTGAAAAACTGTTTTTT. Its translation: CASRRDTGSEKLFF.